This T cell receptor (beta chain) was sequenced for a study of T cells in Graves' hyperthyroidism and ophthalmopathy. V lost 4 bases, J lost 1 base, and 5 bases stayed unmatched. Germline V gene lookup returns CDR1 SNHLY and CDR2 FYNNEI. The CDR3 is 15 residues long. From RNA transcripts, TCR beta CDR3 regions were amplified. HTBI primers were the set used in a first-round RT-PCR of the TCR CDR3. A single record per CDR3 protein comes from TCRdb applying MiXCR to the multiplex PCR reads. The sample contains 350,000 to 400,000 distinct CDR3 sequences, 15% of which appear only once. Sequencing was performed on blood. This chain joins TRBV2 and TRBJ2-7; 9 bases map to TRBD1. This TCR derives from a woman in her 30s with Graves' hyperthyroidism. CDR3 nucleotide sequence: TGTGCCAGCAGTGCCCGGGACAGGGTGTCCTACGAGCAGTACTTC. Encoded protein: CASSARDRVSYEQYF.